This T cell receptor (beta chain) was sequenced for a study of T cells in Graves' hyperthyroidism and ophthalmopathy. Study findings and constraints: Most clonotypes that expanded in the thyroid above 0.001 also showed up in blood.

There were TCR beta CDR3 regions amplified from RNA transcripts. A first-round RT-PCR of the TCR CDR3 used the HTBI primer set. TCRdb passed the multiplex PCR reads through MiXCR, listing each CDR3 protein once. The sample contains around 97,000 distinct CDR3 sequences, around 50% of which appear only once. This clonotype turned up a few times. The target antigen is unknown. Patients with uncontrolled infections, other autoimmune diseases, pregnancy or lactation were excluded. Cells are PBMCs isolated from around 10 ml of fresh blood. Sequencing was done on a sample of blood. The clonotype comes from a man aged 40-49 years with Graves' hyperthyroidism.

The CDR3: CSARNPSGWNSYEQYF. The CDR3 DNA sequence: TGCAGTGCTAGGAACCCTAGCGGGTGGAACTCCTACGAGCAGTACTTC. This sequence joins TRBV20-1 and TRBJ2-7; 8 bases agree with TRBD2. The length of the CDR3 is 16 residues. V dropped 3 bases and J dropped 0; count of bases not matched to a gene: 10. Germline V gene data show CDR1 as DFQATT and CDR2 as SNEGSKA (reference sequence).